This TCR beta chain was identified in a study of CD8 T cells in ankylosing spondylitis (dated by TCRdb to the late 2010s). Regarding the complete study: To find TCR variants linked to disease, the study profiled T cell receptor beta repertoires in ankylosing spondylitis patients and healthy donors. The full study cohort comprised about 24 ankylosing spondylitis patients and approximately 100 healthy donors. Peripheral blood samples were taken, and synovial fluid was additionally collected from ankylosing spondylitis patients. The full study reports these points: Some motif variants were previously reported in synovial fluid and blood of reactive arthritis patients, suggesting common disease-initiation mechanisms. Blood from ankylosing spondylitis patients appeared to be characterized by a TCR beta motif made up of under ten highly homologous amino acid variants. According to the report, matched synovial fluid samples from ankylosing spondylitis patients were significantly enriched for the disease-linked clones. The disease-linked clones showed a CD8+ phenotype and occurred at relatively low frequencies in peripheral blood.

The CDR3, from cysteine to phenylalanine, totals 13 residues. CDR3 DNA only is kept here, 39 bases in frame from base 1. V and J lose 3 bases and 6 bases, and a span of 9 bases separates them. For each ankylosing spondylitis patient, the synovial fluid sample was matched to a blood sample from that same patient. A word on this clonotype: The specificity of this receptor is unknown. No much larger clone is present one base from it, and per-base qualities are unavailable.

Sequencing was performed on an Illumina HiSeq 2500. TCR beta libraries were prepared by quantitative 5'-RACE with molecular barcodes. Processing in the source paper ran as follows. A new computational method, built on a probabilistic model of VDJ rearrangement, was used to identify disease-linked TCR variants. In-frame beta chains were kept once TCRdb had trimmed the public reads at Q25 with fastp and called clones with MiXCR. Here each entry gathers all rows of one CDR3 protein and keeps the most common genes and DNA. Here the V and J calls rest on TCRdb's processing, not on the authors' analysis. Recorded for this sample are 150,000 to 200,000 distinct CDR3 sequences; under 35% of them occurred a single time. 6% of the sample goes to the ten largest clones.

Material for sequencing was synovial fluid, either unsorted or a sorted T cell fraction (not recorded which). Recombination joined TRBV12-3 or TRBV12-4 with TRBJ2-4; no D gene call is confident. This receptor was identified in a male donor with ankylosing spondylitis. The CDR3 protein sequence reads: CASSFWQSNIQYF. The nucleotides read TGTGCCAGCAGTTTTTGGCAATCAAACATTCAGTACTTC.